One T cell receptor beta chain is described in this entry. Antigen specificity is unknown. Assay used: immunoSEQ multiplex PCR; TCRdb lists only in-frame clones, some missing. The table shows approximately 51,000 clones, with approximately 87% occurring only once. This record comes from a study of T cell clones after liver transplantation. Study results and limitations: Post-transplant time points were not standardized, so conclusions are preliminary.

The CDR3 length is 13 residues. Per germline, CDR1 ENHRY and CDR2 SYGVKD. Deletions cut 2 bases from V and 5 bases from J, with 8 bases between. The gene calls are TRBV10-3 and TRBJ2-3; maybe TRBD2 (6 bases). The source was CD8+ T cells from blood, collected 12 months after liver transplant. The TCR was taken from a human patient who received a liver transplant. Part of the T cells may come from the graft donor. As DNA, the CDR3 is TGTGCCATCAGTGAGGAGGGACTAGATACGCAGTATTTT. Its translation: CAISEEGLDTQYF.